A single sample gave rise to the 23 T cell receptor beta chains below, sequenced in a study of blood T cells in healthy people across ages. Next came a second PCR, run for 7 to 11 cycles, which used a sample-barcoded 5' primer along with a J-beta primer mix. One entry per CDR3 protein, called by TCRdb with MiXCR from the 5' RACE reads. The sample carries about 640,000 distinct CDR3 sequences, about 30% recorded once. Material: blood. The receptors were gathered from an elderly woman in good health.

This clonotype was found a few times. V is TRBV5-4 and J is TRBJ1-2, with D perhaps TRBD1 (6 bases). Per the germline V gene, CDR1 is SGHNT and CDR2 is YYREEE (reference sequence). With 1 base removed from V and 8 bases from J, the gap between germline ends came to 15 bases. The CDR3 spans 14 residues. This chain's CDR3 is CASSLITGLRGYTF. Here the CDR3 DNA reads TGTGCCAGCAGCTTGATTACAGGGTTGAGGGGCTACACCTTC.

The chain joins TRBV20-1 to TRBJ2-5; 8 nucleotides match TRBD1. This CDR3 spans 14 amino acids. The germline V gene has CDR1 DFQATT and CDR2 SNEGSKA (reference sequence). V shed 5 bases, J shed 3 bases, and the junction held 8 bases outside the gene matches. CDR3 residues: CSAHGQGGEETQYF. The CDR3 DNA is TGCAGTGCTCACGGACAGGGCGGCGAAGAGACCCAGTACTTC.

The chain carries TRBV11-2 and TRBJ2-2; 13 bases align to TRBD2. J gave up 6 bases and V 5 bases, and 12 bases lay outside the gene matches. The germline V gene has CDR1 SGHAT and CDR2 FQNNGV. This CDR3 spans 18 amino acids. This chain's CDR3 is CASSVLTSGGALAGELFF. CDR3 DNA sequence: TGTGCCAGCAGCGTACTTACTAGCGGGGGGGCTCTCGCCGGGGAGCTGTTTTTT.

The sample holds a few counts of this clonotype. The J gene is TRBJ1-5, the V gene TRBV12-3 or TRBV12-4; no firm D call. The CDR3 runs to 13 residues. V was shortened by 2 bases and J by 6 bases, with 8 bases between the two germline ends. As DNA, the CDR3 is TGTGCCAGCAGTTTACCTGGTTTTCAGCCCCAGCATTTT. Amino acid sequence: CASSLPGFQPQHF.

This clonotype has more than one count but fewer than ten. The chain has TRBV7-2 and TRBJ1-3; 8 bases are a match to TRBD1. This CDR3 has 15 amino acids. The V segment lost 5 bases and the J segment 2 bases; nucleotides outside the gene matches: 5. Germline-derived CDR1 and CDR2 are SGHTA and FQGNSA. DNA of the CDR3: TGTGCCAGCAGCGTTCTACAGGGGGCTGGAAACACCATATATTTT. Its translation is CASSVLQGAGNTIYF.

The table lists this clonotype with a few counts. The chain couples TRBV2 to TRBJ1-6; no definite D call. CDR3 size: 14 residues. Deletions cut 3 bases from V and 8 bases from J, with 11 bases between. Germline CDR1 SNHLY, CDR2 FYNNEI. The CDR3 sequence is CASSDARWDSPLHF. In DNA form, the CDR3 reads TGTGCCAGCAGTGACGCCCGGTGGGATTCACCCCTCCACTTT.

This clonotype was detected many times. A much larger clone sits a single nucleotide away, making a read error possible. This chain joins TRBV5-1 and TRBJ2-5, with 7 bases that match TRBD1. Germline values: CDR1 SGHRS, CDR2 YFSETQ. This CDR3 comprises 15 residues. Unmatched junction bases numbered 13, after V lost 0 bases and J lost 11 bases. CDR3 in DNA: TGCGCCAGCAGCTTGGGTACAGGGGAATACAATGAGCAGTACTTC. Protein sequence: CASSLGTGEYNEQYF. Using reference TRBV5-1 and TRBJ2-5 for the parts outside the CDR3, the full variable domain is KAGVTQTPRYLIKTRGQQVTLSCSPISGHRSVSWYQQTPGQGLQFLFEYFSETQRNKGNFPGRFSGRQFSNSRSEMNVSTLELGDSALYLCASSLGTGEYNEQYFGPGTRLLVL.

The table lists this clonotype with a few counts. The gene calls are TRBV20-1 and TRBJ1-6, with a possible D match to TRBD1 (5 bases). V lost 1 base, J lost 10 bases, and 11 bases lay in between. The CDR3 sequence is 13 residues long. Germline assignment: CDR1 DFQATT and CDR2 SNEGSKA (reference sequence). The CDR3: CSARAPTDSPLHF. CDR3 coding DNA: TGCAGTGCTAGAGCCCCGACAGACTCACCCCTCCACTTT.

This clonotype was observed a few times. The CDR3 sequence is CASSITVTNTEAFF. Here the CDR3 DNA reads TGTGCCAGTAGTATCACAGTAACGAACACTGAAGCTTTCTTT. The rearrangement links TRBV19 to TRBJ1-1; D is unresolved. CDR1 is LNHDA, CDR2 SQIVND, per germline (reference sequence). V was shortened by 3 bases and J by 1 base, with 9 bases between the two germline ends. The CDR3 extends over 14 amino acids.

Of note for this clonotype: A much larger clone differs from this one at a single base, so this may be a read error. This rearrangement joins TRBV2 to TRBJ2-3, with TRBD1 identical over 9 bases. V was clipped by 2 bases and J by 5 bases; unmatched bases: 11. The CDR3 is 17 residues long. Germline CDR1 reads SNHLY; CDR2 reads FYNNEI. This CDR3 is CASSEFRRDRVEDTQYF. CDR3 sequence (DNA): TGTGCCAGCAGTGAATTCCGCCGGGACAGGGTGGAAGATACGCAGTATTTT.

Concerning this clonotype: A much larger clone differs by one base, so this may be a read error. The chain recombines TRBV4-1 with TRBJ2-7, with 8 bases matching TRBD2. CDR1 is MGHRA, CDR2 YSYEKL, per germline. Trimming took 0 bases from V and 12 from J; bases not matched to a gene: 13. This CDR3 is 15 amino acids long. The CDR3 DNA is TGCGCCAGCAGCCAAGAAGGAGCGGGGGTGGAGACCCTGTACTTC. It yields the protein CASSQEGAGVETLYF.

The rearrangement uses TRBV20-1 and TRBJ2-1, with 10 bases identical to TRBD2. This CDR3 is 17 amino acids long. The V gene end was trimmed by 1 base and the J gene end by 0 bases; junction bases not matched to a gene: 6. Germline loops: CDR1 DFQATT, CDR2 SNEGSKA (reference sequence). Here the CDR3 reads CSARASGGHSSYNEQFF. The DNA of the CDR3 is TGCAGTGCTAGAGCTAGCGGGGGTCATAGCTCCTACAATGAGCAGTTCTTC.

The chain is built from TRBV7-2 and TRBJ2-3, with TRBD2 identical over 11 bases. Per germline, CDR1 SGHTA and CDR2 FQGNSA. The trim removed 2 bases at V and 6 bases at J, leaving 19 bases unmatched. The CDR3 spans 20 residues. The CDR3 loop reads CASSLRSSGGSQSSTDTQYF. CDR3 bases: TGTGCCAGCAGCTTAAGGTCTAGCGGGGGGTCCCAATCGTCGACGGATACGCAGTATTTT.

As regards this clonotype: A much larger clone is a single base away; this may be a read error. The chain employs TRBV7-2 and TRBJ2-7; 14 bases are shared with TRBD2. CDR1 and CDR2 from the germline V gene are SGHTA and FQGNSA. The V gene end was trimmed by 5 bases and the J gene end by 7 bases; junction bases not matched to a gene: 7. This CDR3 region has 15 residues. The CDR3 bases are TGTGCCAGCAGCCCTACGGGACTAGCGGGGGAGGAGCAGTACTTC. Residues: CASSPTGLAGEEQYF.

This clonotype was detected only a few times. The chain couples TRBV6-2 or TRBV6-3 to TRBJ1-4; D remains ambiguous. Germline V gene data show CDR1 as MNHEY and CDR2 as SVGEGT. This CDR3 spans 15 amino acids. Trimming took off 4 bases at V and 2 bases at J, with 11 bases between the two ends. CDR3: CASSSLRTTNEKLFF. In nucleotides, the CDR3 is TGTGCCAGCAGTTCCCTCCGAACGACTAATGAAAAACTGTTTTTT.

Notes on this clonotype: This may be a read error: a much more frequent sequence differs by one nucleotide. This sequence joins TRBV20-1 and TRBJ2-7, with a tentative D call TRBD1 (6 bases). The V gene's germline CDR1 is DFQATT and CDR2 SNEGSKA (reference sequence). The CDR3 sequence is 15 residues long. The CDR3 DNA follows: TGCAGTGTTAGAGATCCAGGGGTAAGCTCCTACGAGCAGTACTTC. Amino acids: CSVRDPGVSSYEQYF.

Ten or more counts support this clonotype. One base away lies a much larger clone, so this may be a sequencing read error. The chain employs TRBV5-1 and TRBJ2-7; 10 nucleotides match TRBD2. Germline V gene lookup returns CDR1 SGHRS and CDR2 YFSETQ. The CDR3 sequence is 15 residues long. Unmatched junction bases numbered 16, after V lost 9 bases and J lost 7 bases. CDR3 sequence: CATRPSGGLYNEQYF. In nucleotides, the CDR3 is TGCGCCACCCGACCTAGCGGGGGCCTATACAATGAGCAGTACTTC.

The genes are TRBV20-1 and TRBJ2-5; D not resolved. Trimming removed 1 base at V and 2 bases at J, with 11 bases between. Germline V gene sequence: CDR1 DFQATT, CDR2 SNEGSKA (reference sequence). This CDR3 is built from 14 residues. The CDR3 DNA is TGCAGTGCTAGAGCCATTGGTGAACAAGAGACCCAGTACTTC. It specifies CSARAIGEQETQYF.

This clonotype was seen only a few times. The genes are TRBV7-9 and TRBJ1-4, with D tentatively TRBD1 (5 bases). Trimming pared 5 bases from V and 3 bases from J, leaving 16 bases between. The CDR3 is 16 amino acids. Germline values: CDR1 SEHNR, CDR2 FQNEAQ (reference sequence). The CDR3 nucleotides read TGTGCCAGCAGCCCTACCGGGAGGGGCTCTAATGAAAAACTGTTTTTT. This gives the protein CASSPTGRGSNEKLFF.

In this sample, this clonotype turned up many times. The chain carries TRBV20-1 and TRBJ2-5, with TRBD2 matching over 9 bases. Germline CDR1 reads DFQATT; CDR2 reads SNEGSKA (reference sequence). Unmatched junction bases numbered 6, after V lost 5 bases and J lost 5 bases. CDR3 size: 13 residues. The CDR3 coding sequence is TGCAGTGCTCGCGGGACTAGCTATGAGACCCAGTACTTC. The encoded protein is CSARGTSYETQYF.

The chain couples TRBV28 to TRBJ2-4, with D possibly being TRBD1 or TRBD2 (5 bases each). The CDR3 sequence is 12 residues long. Trimming stripped 7 bases from V and 6 bases from J, with 10 bases between. CDR1 is MDHEN and CDR2 is SYDVKM in the germline V gene. The CDR3 spells CASKGPGNIQYF. Here the CDR3 DNA reads TGTGCCAGCAAGGGACCTGGAAACATTCAGTACTTC.

This chain uses TRBV7-2 with TRBJ2-7, with TRBD2 as a possible D gene (6 bases). The germline V and J ends were trimmed by 5 bases and 12 bases, with 14 bases remaining between them. CDR1 and CDR2 (germline): SGHTA, FQGNSA. The length of the CDR3 is 11 residues. In DNA, the CDR3 is TGTGCCAGCAGCCTAGGGACTTTCCCGTACTTC. It yields the protein CASSLGTFPYF. Based on the CDR3 plus reference TRBV7-2 and TRBJ2-7, the full variable domain is GAGVSQSPSNKVTEKGKDVELRCDPISGHTALYWYRQSLGQGLEFLIYFQGNSAPDKSGLPSDRFSAERTGGSVSTLTIQRTQQEDSAVYLCASSLGTFPYFGPGTRLTVT.

V and J are TRBV6-1 and TRBJ2-7; 7 bases fit TRBD2. Per the germline V gene, CDR1 is MNHNS and CDR2 is SASEGT. This CDR3 has 13 residues. CDR3 protein: CVIGASGSYEQYF. In nucleotides, the CDR3 is TGTGTCATCGGGGCTAGCGGATCCTACGAGCAGTACTTC.